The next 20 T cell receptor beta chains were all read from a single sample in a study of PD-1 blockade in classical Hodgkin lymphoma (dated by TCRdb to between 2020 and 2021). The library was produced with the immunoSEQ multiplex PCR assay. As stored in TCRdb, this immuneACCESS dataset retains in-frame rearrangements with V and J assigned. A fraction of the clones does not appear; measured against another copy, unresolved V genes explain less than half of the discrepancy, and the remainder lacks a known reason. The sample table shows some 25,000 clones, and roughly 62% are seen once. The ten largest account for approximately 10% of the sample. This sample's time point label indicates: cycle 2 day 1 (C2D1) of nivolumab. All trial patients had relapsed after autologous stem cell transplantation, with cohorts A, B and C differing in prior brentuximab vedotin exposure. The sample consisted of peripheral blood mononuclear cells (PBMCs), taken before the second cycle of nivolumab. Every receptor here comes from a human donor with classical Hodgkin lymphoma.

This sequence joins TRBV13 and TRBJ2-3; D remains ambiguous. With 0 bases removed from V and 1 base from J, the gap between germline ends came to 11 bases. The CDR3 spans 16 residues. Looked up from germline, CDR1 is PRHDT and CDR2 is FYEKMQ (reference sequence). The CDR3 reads CASSLGRRGGTDTQYF. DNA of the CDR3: TGTGCCAGCAGCTTAGGCCGAAGAGGAGGCACAGATACGCAGTATTTT. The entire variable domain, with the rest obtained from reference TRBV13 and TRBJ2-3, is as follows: AAGVIQSPRHLIKEKRETATLKCYPIPRHDTVYWYQQGPGQDPQFLISFYEKMQSDKGSIPDRFSAQQFSDYHSELNMSSLELGDSALYFCASSLGRRGGTDTQYFGPGTRLTVL.

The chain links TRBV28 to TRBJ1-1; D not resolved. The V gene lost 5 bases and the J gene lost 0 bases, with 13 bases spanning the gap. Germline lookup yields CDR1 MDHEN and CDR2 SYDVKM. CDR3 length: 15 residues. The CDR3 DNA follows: TGTGCCAGCAGTGCACCCCAGTTGATGAACACTGAAGCTTTCTTT. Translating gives CASSAPQLMNTEAFF. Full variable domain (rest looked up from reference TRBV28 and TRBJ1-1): DVKVTQSSRYLVKRTGEKVFLECVQDMDHENMFWYRQDPGLGLRLIYFSYDVKMKEKGDIPEGYSVSREKKERFSLILESASTNQTSMYLCASSAPQLMNTEAFFGQGTRLTVV.

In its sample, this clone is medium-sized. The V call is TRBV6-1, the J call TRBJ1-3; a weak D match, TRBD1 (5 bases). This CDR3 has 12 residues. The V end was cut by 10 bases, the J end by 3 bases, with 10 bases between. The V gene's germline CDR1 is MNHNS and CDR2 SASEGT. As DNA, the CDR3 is TGTGCCACCCAGGGTTATGGAAACACCATATATTTT. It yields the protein CATQGYGNTIYF.

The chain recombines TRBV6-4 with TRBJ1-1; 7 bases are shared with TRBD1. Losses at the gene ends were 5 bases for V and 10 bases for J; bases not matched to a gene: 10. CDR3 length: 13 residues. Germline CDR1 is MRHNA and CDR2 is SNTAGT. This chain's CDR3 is CASSQQRGQVAFF. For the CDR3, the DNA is TGTGCCAGCAGTCAGCAGAGGGGGCAAGTAGCTTTCTTT.

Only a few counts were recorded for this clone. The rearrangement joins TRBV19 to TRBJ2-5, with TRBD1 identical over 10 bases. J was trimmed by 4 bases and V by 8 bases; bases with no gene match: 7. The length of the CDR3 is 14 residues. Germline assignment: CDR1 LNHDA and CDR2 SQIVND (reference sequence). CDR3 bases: TGTGCCAGTTGGGACAGGGGAGGAGGAGAGACCCAGTACTTC. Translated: CASWDRGGGETQYF.

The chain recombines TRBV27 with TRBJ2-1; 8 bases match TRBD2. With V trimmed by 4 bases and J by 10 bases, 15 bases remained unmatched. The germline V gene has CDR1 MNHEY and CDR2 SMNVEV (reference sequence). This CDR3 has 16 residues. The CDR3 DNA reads TGTGCCAGCAGTTCCTATAGCGGGGACCCTCGAGGGGAGCAGTTCTTC. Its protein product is CASSSYSGDPRGEQFF.

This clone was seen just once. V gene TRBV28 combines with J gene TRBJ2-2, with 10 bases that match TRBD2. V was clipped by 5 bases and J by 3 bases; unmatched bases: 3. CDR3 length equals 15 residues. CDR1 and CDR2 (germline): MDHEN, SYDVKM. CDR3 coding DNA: TGTGCCAGCAGTAGCGGGGGGGCCCACACCGGGGAGCTGTTTTTT. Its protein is CASSSGGAHTGELFF.

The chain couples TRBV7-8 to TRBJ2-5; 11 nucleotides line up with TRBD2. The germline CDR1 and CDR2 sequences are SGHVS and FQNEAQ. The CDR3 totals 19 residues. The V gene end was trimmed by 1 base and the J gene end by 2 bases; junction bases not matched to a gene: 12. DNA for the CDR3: TGTGCCAGCAGCTTAGGACTAGCGGGGACAATCGCCGCACAAGAGACCCAGTACTTC. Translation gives CASSLGLAGTIAAQETQYF.

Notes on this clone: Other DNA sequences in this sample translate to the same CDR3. DNA for the CDR3: TGTGCCAGCAGTTCAACGTGGGACAGGGGGACCTACGAGCAGTACTTC. This encodes CASSSTWDRGTYEQYF. This chain uses TRBV27 with TRBJ2-7, with 11 nucleotides matching TRBD1. Germline CDR1 reads MNHEY; CDR2 reads SMNVEV (reference sequence). This CDR3 contains 16 residues. Unmatched junction bases numbered 7, after V lost 4 bases and J lost 2 bases.

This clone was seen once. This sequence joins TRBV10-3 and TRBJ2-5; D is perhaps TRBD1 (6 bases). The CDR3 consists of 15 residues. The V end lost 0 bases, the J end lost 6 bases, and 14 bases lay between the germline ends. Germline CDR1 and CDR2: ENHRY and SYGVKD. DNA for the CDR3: TGTGCCATCAGTGAGTCGACTACAGGGTTAAAGACCCAGTACTTC. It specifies CAISESTTGLKTQYF.

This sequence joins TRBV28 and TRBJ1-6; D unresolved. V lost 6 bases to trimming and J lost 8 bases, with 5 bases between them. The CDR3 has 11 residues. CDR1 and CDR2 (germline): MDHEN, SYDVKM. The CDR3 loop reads CASSSYSPLHF. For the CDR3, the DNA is TGTGCCAGCAGCTCCTATTCACCCCTCCACTTT.

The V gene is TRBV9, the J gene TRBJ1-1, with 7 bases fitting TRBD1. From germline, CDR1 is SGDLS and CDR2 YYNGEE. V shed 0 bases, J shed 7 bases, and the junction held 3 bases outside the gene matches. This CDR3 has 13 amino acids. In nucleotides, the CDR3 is TGTGCCAGCAGCGTAGGGGACAGTGGTGAAGCTTTCTTT. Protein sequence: CASSVGDSGEAFF.

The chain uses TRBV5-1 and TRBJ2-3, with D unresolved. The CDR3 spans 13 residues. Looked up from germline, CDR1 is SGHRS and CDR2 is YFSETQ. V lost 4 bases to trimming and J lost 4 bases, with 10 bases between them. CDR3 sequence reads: CASSHSGADTQYF. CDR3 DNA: TGCGCCAGCAGCCATAGTGGGGCAGATACGCAGTATTTT.

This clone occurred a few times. The CDR3 DNA reads TGTGCCAGCAGCTCGACTAGCAATGAGCAGTTCTTC. It specifies CASSSTSNEQFF. The chain couples TRBV11-2 to TRBJ2-1; TRBD2 might be the D (6 bases). Deletions cut 4 bases from V and 6 bases from J, with 7 bases between. Looked up from germline, CDR1 is SGHAT and CDR2 is FQNNGV. The CDR3 consists of 12 residues.

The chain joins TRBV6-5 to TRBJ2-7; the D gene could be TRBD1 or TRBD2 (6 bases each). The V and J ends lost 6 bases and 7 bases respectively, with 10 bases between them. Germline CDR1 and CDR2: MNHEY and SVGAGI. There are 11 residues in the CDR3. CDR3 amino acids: CASSLGGEQYF. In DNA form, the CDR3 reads TGTGCCAGCAGCCTAGGGGGGGAGCAGTACTTC.

The CDR3 protein is CASSLSGTGFEKLFF. CDR3 nucleotides: TGCGCCAGCAGCTTGTCCGGGACAGGGTTTGAAAAACTGTTTTTT. The chain employs TRBV5-1 and TRBJ1-4, with 9 bases identical to TRBD1. From germline, CDR1 is SGHRS and CDR2 YFSETQ. After removal of 1 base from V and 7 bases from J, the junction contained 5 bases not matched to a gene. The CDR3 consists of 15 residues. The complete variable domain, with remaining parts taken from reference TRBV5-1 and TRBJ1-4, reads KAGVTQTPRYLIKTRGQQVTLSCSPISGHRSVSWYQQTPGQGLQFLFEYFSETQRNKGNFPGRFSGRQFSNSRSEMNVSTLELGDSALYLCASSLSGTGFEKLFFGSGTQLSVL.

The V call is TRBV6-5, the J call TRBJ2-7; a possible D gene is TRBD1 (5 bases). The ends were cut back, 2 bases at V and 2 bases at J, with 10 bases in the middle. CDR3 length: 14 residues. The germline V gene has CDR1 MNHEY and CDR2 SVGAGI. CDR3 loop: CASSYNDSPYEQYF. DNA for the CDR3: TGTGCCAGCAGTTACAACGACAGCCCCTACGAGCAGTACTTC.

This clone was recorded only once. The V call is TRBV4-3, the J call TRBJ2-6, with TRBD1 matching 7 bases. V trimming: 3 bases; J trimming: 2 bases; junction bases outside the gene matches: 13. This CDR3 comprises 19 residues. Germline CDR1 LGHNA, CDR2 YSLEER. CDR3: CASSHGPNRGLAGANVLTF. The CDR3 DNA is TGCGCCAGCAGCCACGGACCTAACAGGGGTCTTGCTGGGGCCAACGTCCTGACTTTC.

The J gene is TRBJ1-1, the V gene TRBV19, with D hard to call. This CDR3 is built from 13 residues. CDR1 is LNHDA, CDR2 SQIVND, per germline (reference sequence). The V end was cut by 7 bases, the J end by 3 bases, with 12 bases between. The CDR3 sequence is CASTLTEDTEAFF. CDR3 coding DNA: TGTGCCAGTACTCTCACCGAGGACACTGAAGCTTTCTTT.

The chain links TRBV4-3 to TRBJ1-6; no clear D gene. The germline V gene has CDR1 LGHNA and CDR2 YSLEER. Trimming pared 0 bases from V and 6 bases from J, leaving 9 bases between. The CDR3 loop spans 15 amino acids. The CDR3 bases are TGCGCCAGCAGCCAAGATAACCTTATTAATTCACCCCTCCACTTT. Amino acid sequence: CASSQDNLINSPLHF.